This T cell receptor (beta chain) was identified during a study of T cell responses to AZD1222 COVID-19 vaccine. This CDR3 is built from 17 residues. Germline CDR1 is SGHRS and CDR2 is YFSETQ. V dropped 2 bases and J dropped 5; count of bases not matched to a gene: 8. Some clones are missing from TCRdb's copy, which holds only in-frame ones; the method was immunoSEQ multiplex PCR. The sample is made up of about 140,000 clones, and the top ten hold under 2.5% of it. Study outcomes and limitations: The study reported that nearly half of spike-specific TCRs target unmutated variant regions. The study found vaccine-associated CD4 TCRs spanning spike, dominant at 160-218 and 743-854.

A remark on this clone: Its antigen is not identified.

The chain employs TRBV5-1 and TRBJ2-1, with 12 positions matching TRBD2. Sequencing used peripheral blood. This TCR came from an adult in good health. DNA of the CDR3: TGCGCCAGCAGCTTATTCACGGGACTAGCGGGCCACAATGAGCAGTTCTTC. Translating it yields CASSLFTGLAGHNEQFF.